This record covers a single T cell receptor beta chain. Data came from immunoSEQ multiplex PCR; TCRdb stores just in-frame clones and leaves some out. In the table there are roughly 200,000 clones, approximately 87% of which are singletons. This entry comes from a study of blood T cell repertoires in COVID-19. Looking at the study overall: PBMCs, B-cell-depleted T cells, or T cells were the source of the cDNA or gDNA that made up the material.

The CDR3 runs to 15 residues. V lost 1 base and J lost 8, with 16 bases in between. Germline V lookup: CDR1 SGHTA, CDR2 FQGNSA. V gene TRBV7-2 combines with J gene TRBJ2-3; D possibly corresponds to TRBD2 (5 bases). The material sequenced was peripheral blood. The sequence was obtained from a man in his 60s who had recovered from COVID-19. The DNA of the CDR3 is TGTGCCAGCAGCTTAGGATTAGGACTGCCTGGTACGCAGTATTTT. Translating gives CASSLGLGLPGTQYF.